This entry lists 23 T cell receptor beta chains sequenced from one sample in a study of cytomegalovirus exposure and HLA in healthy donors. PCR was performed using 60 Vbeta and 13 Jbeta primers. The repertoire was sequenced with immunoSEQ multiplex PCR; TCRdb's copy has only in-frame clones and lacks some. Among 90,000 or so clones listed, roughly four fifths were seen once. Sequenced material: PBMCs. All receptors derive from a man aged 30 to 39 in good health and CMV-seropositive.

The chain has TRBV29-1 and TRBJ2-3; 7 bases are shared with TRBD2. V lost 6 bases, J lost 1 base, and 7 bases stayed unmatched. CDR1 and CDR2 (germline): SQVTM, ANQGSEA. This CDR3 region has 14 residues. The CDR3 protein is CSVRGGAGTDTQYF. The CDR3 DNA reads TGCAGCGTGAGGGGAGGGGCGGGCACAGATACGCAGTATTTT.

The CDR3 region is CATSRDLTRVTGELFF. CDR3 DNA sequence: TGTGCCACCAGCAGAGATCTTACTAGGGTGACCGGGGAGCTGTTTTTT. The chain carries TRBV15 and TRBJ2-2, with D perhaps TRBD2 (5 bases). Trimming shortened V by 0 bases and J by 5 bases, and 13 bases separated the two germline ends. The CDR3 length is 16 residues. Germline V lookup: CDR1 LNHNV, CDR2 YYDKDF (reference sequence).

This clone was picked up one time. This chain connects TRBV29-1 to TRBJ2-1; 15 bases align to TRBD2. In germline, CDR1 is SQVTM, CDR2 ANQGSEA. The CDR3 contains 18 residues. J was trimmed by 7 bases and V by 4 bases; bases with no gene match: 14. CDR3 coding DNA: TGCAGCGTTGGAAGGTATGGGACTAGCGGGGGGACAAATAATGAGCAGTTCTTC. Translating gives CSVGRYGTSGGTNNEQFF.

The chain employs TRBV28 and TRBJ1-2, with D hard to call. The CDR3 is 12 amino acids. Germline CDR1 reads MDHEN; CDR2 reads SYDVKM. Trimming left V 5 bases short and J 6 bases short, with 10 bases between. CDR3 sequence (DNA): TGTGCCAGCAGTCAGTTCTTCGATGGCTACACCTTC. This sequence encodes CASSQFFDGYTF.

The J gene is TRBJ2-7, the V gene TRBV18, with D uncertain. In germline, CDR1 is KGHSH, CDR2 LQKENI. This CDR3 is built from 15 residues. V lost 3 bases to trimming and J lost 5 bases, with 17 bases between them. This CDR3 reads CASSPFDSSSNEQYF. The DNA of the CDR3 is TGTGCCAGCTCACCGTTTGACTCTTCGTCCAACGAGCAGTACTTC.

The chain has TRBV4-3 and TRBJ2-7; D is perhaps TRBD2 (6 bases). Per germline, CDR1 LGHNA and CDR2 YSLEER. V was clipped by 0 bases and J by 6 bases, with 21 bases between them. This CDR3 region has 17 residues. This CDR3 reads CASSQDFGGAIPREQYF. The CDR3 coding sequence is TGCGCCAGCAGCCAAGATTTTGGCGGGGCGATACCTCGCGAGCAGTACTTC.

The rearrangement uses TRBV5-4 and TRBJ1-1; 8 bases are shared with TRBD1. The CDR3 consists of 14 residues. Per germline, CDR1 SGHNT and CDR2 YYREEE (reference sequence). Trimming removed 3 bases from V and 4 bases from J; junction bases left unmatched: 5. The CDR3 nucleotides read TGTGCCAGCAGCTCCAGGGGGCTTGGCACTGAAGCTTTCTTT. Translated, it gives CASSSRGLGTEAFF. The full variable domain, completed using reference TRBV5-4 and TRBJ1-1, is ETGVTQSPTHLIKTRGQQVTLRCSSQSGHNTVSWYQQALGQGPQFIFQYYREEENGRGNFPPRFSGLQFPNYSSELNVNALELDDSALYLCASSSRGLGTEAFFGQGTRLTVV.

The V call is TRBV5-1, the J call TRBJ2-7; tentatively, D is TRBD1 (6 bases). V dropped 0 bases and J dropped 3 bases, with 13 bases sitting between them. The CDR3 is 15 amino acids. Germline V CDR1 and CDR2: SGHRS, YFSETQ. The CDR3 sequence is CASSLGGGYYYEQYF. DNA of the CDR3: TGCGCCAGCAGCTTGGGAGGGGGTTACTACTACGAGCAGTACTTC.

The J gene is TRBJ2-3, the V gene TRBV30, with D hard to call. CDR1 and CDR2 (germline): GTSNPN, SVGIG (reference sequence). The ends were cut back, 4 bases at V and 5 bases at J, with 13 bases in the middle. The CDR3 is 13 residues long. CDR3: CAWTVPAVDTQYF. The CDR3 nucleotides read TGTGCCTGGACAGTCCCCGCCGTAGATACGCAGTATTTT. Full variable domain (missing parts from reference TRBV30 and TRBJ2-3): SQTIHQWPATLVQPVGSPLSLECTVEGTSNPNLYWYRQAAGRGLQLLFYSVGIGQISSEVPQNLSASRPQDRQFILSSKKLLLSDSGFYLCAWTVPAVDTQYFGPGTRLTVL.

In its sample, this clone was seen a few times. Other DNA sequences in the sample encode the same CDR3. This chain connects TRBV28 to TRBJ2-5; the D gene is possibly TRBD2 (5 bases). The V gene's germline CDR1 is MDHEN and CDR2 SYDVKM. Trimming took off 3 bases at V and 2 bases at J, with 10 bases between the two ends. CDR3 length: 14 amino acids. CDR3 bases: TGTGCCAGCAGTTTTGCGGGCGGGCAAGAGACCCAGTACTTC. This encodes CASSFAGGQETQYF.

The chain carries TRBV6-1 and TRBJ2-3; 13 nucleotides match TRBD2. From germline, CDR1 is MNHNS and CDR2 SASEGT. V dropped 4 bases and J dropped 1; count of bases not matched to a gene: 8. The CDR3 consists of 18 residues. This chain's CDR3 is CASSGSGLAGRGTDTQYF. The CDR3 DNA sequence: TGTGCCAGCAGTGGGTCGGGACTAGCGGGAAGGGGCACAGATACGCAGTATTTT.

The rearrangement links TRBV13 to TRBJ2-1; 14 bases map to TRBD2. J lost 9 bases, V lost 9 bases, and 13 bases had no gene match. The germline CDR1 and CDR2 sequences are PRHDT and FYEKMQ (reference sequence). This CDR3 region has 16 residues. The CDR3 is CASKRGTSGSSGEQFF. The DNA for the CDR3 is TGTGCCAGTAAACGAGGGACTAGCGGGAGTAGCGGTGAGCAGTTCTTC.

The CDR3 region has the DNA TGTGCCAGCAGTTACCAAGAGCGGGGTGAATCCTCCCAGTACTTC. Translated, it gives CASSYQERGESSQYF. V usage is TRBV6-6 and J usage is TRBJ2-5; 7 positions agree with TRBD2. Germline values: CDR1 MNHNY, CDR2 SVGAGI (reference sequence). V shed 2 bases, J shed 9 bases, and the junction held 12 bases outside the gene matches. CDR3 length: 15 amino acids.

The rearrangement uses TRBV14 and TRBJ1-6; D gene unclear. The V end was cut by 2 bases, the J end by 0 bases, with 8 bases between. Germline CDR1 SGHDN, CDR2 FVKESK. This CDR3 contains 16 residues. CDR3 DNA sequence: TGTGCCAGCAGCCAACTGGGGAGCTCCTATAATTCACCCCTCCACTTT. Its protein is CASSQLGSSYNSPLHF.

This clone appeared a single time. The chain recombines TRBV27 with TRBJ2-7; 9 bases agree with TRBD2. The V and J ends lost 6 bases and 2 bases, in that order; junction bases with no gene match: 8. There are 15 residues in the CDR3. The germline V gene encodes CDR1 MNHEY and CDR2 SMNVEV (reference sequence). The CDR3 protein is CASRSPSGRPYEQYF. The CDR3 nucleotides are TGTGCCAGCAGATCCCCCAGCGGGAGGCCCTACGAGCAGTACTTC.

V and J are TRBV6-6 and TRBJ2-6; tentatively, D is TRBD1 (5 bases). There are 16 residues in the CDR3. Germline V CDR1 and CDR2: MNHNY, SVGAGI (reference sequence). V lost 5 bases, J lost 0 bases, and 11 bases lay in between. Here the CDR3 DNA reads TGTGCCAGCAGTCCAGGGTCTCACTCTGGGGCCAACGTCCTGACTTTC. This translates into CASSPGSHSGANVLTF.

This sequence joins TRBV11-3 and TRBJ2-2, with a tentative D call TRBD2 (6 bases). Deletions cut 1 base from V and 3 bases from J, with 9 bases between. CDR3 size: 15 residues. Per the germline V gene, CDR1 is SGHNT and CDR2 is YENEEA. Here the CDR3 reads CASSLGGVDTGELFF. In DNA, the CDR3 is TGTGCCAGCAGCTTAGGGGGGGTAGACACCGGGGAGCTGTTTTTT.

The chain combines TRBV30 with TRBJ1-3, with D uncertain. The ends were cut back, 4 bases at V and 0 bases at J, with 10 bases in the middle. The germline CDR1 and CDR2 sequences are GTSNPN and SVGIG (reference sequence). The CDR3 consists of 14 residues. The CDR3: CAWTIKFSGNTIYF. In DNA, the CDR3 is TGTGCCTGGACCATCAAATTCTCTGGAAACACCATATATTTT.

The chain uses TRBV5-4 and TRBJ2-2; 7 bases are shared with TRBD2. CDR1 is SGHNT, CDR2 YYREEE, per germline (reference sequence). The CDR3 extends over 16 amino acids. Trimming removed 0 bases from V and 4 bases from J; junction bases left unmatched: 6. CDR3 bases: TGTGCCAGCAGCTTGGGACTAGCAAAGACCACCGGGGAGCTGTTTTTT. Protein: CASSLGLAKTTGELFF.

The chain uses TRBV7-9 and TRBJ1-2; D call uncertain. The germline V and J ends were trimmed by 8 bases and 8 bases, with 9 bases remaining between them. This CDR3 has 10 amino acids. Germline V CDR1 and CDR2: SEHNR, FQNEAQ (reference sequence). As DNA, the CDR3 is TGTGCCAGCCACCGCGAGGGCTACACCTTC. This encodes CASHREGYTF.

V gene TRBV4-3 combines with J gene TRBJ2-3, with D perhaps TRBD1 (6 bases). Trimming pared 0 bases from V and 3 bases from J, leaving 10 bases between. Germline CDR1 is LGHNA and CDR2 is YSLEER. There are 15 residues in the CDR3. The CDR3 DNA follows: TGCGCCAGCAGCCAAGATCAGGGGACAACAGATACGCAGTATTTT. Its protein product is CASSQDQGTTDTQYF.

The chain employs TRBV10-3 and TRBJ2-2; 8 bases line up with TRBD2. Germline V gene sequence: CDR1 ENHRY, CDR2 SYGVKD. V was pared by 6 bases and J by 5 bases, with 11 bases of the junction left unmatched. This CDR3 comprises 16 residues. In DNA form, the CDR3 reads TGTGCCATCAGAGAGCCGGGGACTAGTGGGACCGGGGAGCTGTTTTTT. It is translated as CAIREPGTSGTGELFF.

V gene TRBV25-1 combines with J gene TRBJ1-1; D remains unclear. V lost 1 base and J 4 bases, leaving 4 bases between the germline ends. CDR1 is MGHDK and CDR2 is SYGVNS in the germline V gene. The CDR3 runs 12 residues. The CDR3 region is CASSESGTEAFF. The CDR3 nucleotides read TGTGCCAGCAGTGAATCCGGCACTGAAGCTTTCTTT. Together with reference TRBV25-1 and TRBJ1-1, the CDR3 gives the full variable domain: EADIYQTPRYLVIGTGKKITLECSQTMGHDKMYWYQQDPGMELHLIHYSYGVNSTEKGDLSSESTVSRIRTEHFPLTLESARPSHTSQYLCASSESGTEAFFGQGTRLTVV.